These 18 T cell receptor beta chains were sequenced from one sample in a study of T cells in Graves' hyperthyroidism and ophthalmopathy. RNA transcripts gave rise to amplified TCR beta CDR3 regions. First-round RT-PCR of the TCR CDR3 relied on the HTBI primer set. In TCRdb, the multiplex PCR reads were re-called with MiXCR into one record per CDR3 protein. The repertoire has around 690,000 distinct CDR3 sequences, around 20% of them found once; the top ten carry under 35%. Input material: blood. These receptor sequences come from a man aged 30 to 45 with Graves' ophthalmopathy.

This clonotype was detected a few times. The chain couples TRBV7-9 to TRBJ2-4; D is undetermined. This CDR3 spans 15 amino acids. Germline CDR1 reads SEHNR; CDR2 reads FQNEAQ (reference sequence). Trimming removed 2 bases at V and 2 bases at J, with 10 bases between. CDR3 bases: TGTGCCAGCAGCTTAACCACAGATCCCAAAAACATTCAGTACTTC. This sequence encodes CASSLTTDPKNIQYF.

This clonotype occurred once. The CDR3 here is CASSLGPRTNTGELFF. CDR3 in DNA: TGTGCCAGCAGCTTGGGCCCCCGGACTAACACCGGGGAGCTGTTTTTT. The gene calls are TRBV7-2 and TRBJ2-2, with D maybe TRBD2 (5 bases). The CDR3 sequence is 16 residues long. V was pared by 3 bases and J by 2 bases, with 13 bases between. In germline, CDR1 is SGHTA, CDR2 FQGNSA.

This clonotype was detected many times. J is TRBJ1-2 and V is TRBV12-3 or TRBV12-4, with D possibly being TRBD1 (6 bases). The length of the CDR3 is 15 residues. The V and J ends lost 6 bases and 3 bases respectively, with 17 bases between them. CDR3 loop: CASSHRTAIHYGYTF. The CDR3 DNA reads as TGTGCCAGCAGCCATAGGACAGCAATCCACTATGGCTACACCTTC.

The CDR3: CASTRTGDNSPLHF. CDR3 sequence (DNA): TGTGCCAGCACCCGGACGGGGGATAATTCACCCCTCCACTTT. The chain has TRBV6-1 and TRBJ1-6; TRBD1 is a possible D gene (5 bases). The V gene's germline CDR1 is MNHNS and CDR2 SASEGT. This CDR3 contains 14 residues. Trimming removed 7 bases from V and 5 bases from J, with 12 bases in between.

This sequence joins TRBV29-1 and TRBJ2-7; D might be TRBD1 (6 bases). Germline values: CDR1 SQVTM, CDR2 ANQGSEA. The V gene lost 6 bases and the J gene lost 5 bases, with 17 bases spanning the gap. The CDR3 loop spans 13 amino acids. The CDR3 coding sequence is TGCAGCGTCCACACAGGGCGAACCAACGAGCAGTACTTC. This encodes CSVHTGRTNEQYF.

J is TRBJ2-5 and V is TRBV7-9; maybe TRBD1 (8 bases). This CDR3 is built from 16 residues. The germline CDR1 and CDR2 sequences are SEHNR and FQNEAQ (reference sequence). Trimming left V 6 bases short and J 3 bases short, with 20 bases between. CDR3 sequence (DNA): TGTGCCAGCAGTTTACCCCGACAGGGGAGGGAAGAGACCCAGTACTTC. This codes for CASSLPRQGREETQYF.

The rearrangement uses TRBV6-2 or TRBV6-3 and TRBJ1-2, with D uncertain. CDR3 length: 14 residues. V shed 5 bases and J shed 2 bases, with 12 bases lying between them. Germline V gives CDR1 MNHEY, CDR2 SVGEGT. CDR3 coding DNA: TGTGCCAGCAGTGACTGGGGTAGGAACTATGGCTACACCTTC. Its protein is CASSDWGRNYGYTF.

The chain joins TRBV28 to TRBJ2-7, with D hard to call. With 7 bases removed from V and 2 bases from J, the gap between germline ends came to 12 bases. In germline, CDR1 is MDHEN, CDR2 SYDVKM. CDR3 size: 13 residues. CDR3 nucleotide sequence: TGTGCCAGCATGGTCGGCAGCACCTACGAGCAGTACTTC. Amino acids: CASMVGSTYEQYF.

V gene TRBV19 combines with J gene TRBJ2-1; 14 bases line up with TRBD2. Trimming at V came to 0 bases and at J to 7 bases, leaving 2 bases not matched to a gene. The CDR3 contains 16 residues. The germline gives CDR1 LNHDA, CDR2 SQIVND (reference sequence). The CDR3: CASSIEGLAGVNEQFF. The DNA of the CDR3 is TGTGCCAGTAGTATAGAGGGACTAGCGGGAGTAAATGAGCAGTTCTTC.

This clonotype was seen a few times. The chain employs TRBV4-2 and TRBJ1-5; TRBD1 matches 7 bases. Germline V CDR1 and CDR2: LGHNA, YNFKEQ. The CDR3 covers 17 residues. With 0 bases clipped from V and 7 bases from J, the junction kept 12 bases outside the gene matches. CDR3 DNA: TGTGCCAGCAGCCAAGATAGGAGGGGGCGCGCAGAGCAGCCCCAGCATTTT. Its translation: CASSQDRRGRAEQPQHF.

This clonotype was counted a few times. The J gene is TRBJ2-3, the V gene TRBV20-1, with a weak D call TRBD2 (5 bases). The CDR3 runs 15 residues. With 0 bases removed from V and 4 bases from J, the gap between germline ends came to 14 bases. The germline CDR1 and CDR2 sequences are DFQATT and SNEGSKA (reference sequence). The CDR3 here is CSARDLWAGADTQYF. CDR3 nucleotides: TGCAGTGCTAGAGATCTCTGGGCGGGTGCAGATACGCAGTATTTT.

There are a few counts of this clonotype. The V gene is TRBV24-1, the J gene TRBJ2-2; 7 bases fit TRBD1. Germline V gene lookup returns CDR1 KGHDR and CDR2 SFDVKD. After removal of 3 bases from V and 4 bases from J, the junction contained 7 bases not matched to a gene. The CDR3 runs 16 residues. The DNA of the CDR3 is TGTGCCACCAGTGATCCCCGACAGGGCTTCACCGGGGAGCTGTTTTTT. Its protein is CATSDPRQGFTGELFF.

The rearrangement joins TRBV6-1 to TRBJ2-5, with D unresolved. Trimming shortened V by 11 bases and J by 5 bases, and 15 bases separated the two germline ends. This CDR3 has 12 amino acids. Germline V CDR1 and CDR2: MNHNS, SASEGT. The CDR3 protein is CAVGVVLETQYF. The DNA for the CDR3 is TGTGCCGTTGGGGTCGTTTTGGAGACCCAGTACTTC.

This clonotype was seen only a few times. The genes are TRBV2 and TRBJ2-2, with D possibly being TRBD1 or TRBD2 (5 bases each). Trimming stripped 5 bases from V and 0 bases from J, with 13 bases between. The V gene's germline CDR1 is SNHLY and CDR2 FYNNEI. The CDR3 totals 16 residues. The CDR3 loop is CASSRLGETNTGELFF. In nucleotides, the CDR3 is TGTGCCAGCAGTCGATTGGGGGAAACGAACACCGGGGAGCTGTTTTTT. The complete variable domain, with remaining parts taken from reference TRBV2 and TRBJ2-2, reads EPEVTQTPSHQVTQMGQEVILRCVPISNHLYFYWYRQILGQKVEFLVSFYNNEISEKSEIFDDQFSVERPDGSNFTLKIRSTKLEDSAMYFCASSRLGETNTGELFFGEGSRLTVL.

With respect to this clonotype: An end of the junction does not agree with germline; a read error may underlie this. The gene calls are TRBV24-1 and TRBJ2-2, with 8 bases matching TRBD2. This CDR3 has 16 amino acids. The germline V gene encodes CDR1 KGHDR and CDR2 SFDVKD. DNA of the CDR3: TGTGCCACCAGTCTGGCGGGAGGTGTGAACACCAGGGAGCTGTTTTTT. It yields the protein CATSLAGGVNTRELFF.

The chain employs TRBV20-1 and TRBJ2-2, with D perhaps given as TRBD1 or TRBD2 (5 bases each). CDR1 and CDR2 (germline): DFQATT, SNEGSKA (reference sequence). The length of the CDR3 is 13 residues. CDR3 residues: CGGPGPNTGELFF. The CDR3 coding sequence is TGCGGGGGTCCGGGCCCGAACACCGGGGAGCTGTTTTTT.

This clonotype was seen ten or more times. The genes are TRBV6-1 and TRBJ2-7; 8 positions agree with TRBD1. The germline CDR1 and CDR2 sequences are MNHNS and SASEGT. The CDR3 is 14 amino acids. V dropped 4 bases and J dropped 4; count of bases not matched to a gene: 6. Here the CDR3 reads CASSAGTGDYEQYF. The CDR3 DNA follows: TGTGCCAGCAGTGCCGGGACAGGTGATTACGAGCAGTACTTC.

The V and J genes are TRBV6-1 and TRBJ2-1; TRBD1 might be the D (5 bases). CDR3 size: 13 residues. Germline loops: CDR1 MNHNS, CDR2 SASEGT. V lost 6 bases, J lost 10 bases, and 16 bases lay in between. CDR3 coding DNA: TGTGCCAGCAGGGCGGAAGGGGCCGGGGAGCAGTTCTTC. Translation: CASRAEGAGEQFF.